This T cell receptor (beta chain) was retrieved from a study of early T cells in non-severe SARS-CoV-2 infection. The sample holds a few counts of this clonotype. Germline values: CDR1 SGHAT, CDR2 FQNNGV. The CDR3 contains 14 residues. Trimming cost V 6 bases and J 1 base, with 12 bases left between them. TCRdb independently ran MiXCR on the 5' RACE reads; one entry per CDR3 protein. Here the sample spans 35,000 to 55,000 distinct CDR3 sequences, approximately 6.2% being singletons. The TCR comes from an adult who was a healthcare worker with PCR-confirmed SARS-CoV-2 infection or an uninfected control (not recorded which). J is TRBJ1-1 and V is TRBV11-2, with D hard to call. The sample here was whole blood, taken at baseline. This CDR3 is CASSRGRQNTEAFF. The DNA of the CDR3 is TGTGCCAGCAGTCGAGGGAGGCAGAACACTGAAGCTTTCTTT.